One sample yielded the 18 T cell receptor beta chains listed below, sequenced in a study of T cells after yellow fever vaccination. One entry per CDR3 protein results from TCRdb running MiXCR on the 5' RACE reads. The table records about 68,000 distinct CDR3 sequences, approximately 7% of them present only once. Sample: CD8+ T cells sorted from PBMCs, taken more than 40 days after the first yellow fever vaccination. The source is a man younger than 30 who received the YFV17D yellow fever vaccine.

The CDR3 sequence is CASSLVVRETQYF. For the CDR3, the DNA is TGTGCCAGCAGCCTCGTAGTTCGTGAGACCCAGTACTTC. The chain uses TRBV7-9 and TRBJ2-5; no reliable D call. With 5 bases removed from V and 5 bases from J, the gap between germline ends came to 12 bases. The length of the CDR3 is 13 residues. Germline V CDR1 and CDR2: SEHNR, FQNEAQ (reference sequence). Together with reference TRBV7-9 and TRBJ2-5, the CDR3 gives the full variable domain: DTGVSQNPRHKITKRGQNVTFRCDPISEHNRLYWYRQTLGQGPEFLTYFQNEAQLEKSRLLSDRFSAERPKGSFSTLEIQRTEQGDSAMYLCASSLVVRETQYFGPGTRLLVL.

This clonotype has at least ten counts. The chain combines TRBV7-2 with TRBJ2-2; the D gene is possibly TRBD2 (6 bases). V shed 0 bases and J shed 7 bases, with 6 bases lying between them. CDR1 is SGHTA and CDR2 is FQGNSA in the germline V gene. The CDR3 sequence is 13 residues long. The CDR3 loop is CASSLAGGGELFF. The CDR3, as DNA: TGTGCCAGCAGCTTAGCGGGAGGCGGGGAGCTGTTTTTT. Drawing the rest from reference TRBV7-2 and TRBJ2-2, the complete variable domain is GAGVSQSPSNKVTEKGKDVELRCDPISGHTALYWYRQSLGQGLEFLIYFQGNSAPDKSGLPSDRFSAERTGGSVSTLTIQRTQQEDSAVYLCASSLAGGGELFFGEGSRLTVL.

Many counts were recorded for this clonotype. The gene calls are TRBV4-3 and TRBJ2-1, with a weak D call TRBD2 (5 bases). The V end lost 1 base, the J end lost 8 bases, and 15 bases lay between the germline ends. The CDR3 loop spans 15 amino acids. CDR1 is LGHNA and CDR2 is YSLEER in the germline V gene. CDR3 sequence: CASSQANSGWDEQFF. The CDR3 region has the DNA TGCGCCAGCAGCCAAGCAAACTCGGGGTGGGATGAGCAGTTCTTC.

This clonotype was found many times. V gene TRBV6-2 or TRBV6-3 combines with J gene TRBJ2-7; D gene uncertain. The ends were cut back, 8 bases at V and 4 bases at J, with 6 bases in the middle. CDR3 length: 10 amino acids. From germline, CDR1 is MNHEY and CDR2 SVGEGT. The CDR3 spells CASGDYEQYF. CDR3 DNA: TGTGCCAGCGGGGATTACGAGCAGTACTTC.

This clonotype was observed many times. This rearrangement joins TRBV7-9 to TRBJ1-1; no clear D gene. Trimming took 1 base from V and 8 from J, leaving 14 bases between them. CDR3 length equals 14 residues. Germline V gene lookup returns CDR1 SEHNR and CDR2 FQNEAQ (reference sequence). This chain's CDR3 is CASSLGRVTGEAFF. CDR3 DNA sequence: TGTGCCAGCAGCTTAGGAAGGGTGACGGGGGAAGCTTTCTTT.

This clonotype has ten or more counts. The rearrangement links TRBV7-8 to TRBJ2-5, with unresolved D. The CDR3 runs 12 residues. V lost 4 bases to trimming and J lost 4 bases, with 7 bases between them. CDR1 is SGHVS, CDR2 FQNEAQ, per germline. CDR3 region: CASSSSGETQYF. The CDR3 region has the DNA TGTGCCAGCAGCTCGTCGGGAGAGACCCAGTACTTC.

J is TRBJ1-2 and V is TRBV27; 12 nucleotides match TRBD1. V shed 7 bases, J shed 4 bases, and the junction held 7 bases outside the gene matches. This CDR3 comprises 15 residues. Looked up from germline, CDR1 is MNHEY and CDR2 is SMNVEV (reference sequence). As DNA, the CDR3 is TGTGCCAGCACCACCGGGACAGGGGGCTTCTATGGCTACACCTTC. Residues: CASTTGTGGFYGYTF.

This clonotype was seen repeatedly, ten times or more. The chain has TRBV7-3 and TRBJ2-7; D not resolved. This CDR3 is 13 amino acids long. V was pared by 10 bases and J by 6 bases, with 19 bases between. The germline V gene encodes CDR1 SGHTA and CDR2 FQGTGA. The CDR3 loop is CAKTRARPPEQYV. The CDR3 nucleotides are TGTGCCAAAACCCGTGCTAGACCTCCCGAGCAGTACGTC.

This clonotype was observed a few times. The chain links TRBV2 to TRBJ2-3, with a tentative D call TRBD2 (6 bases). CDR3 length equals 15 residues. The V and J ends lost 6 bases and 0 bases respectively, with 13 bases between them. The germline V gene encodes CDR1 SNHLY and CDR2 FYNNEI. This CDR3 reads CASREGVGSTDTQYF. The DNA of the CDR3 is TGTGCCAGCAGGGAGGGCGTAGGTAGCACAGATACGCAGTATTTT.

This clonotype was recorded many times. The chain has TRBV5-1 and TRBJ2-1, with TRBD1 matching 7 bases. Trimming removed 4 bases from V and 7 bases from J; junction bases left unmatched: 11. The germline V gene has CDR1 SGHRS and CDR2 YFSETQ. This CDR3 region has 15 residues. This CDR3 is CASSSRQGMANEQFF. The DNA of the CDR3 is TGCGCCAGCAGCAGTCGACAGGGTATGGCGAATGAGCAGTTCTTC.

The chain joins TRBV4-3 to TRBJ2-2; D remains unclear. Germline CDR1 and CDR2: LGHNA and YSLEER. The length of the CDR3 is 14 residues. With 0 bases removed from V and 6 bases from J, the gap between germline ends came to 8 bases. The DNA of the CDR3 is TGCGCCAGCAGCCAAGACCCGTTGGCCGGGGAGCTGTTTTTT. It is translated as CASSQDPLAGELFF.

Here the CDR3 reads CASSQAGNGYEQYF. The CDR3 DNA sequence: TGTGCCAGCAGCCAAGCGGGGAATGGCTACGAGCAGTACTTC. The J gene is TRBJ2-7, the V gene TRBV16; D is perhaps TRBD2 (6 bases). Trimming stripped 2 bases from V and 3 bases from J, with 11 bases between. The CDR3 totals 14 residues. The germline CDR1 and CDR2 sequences are KGHSY and FQNENV.

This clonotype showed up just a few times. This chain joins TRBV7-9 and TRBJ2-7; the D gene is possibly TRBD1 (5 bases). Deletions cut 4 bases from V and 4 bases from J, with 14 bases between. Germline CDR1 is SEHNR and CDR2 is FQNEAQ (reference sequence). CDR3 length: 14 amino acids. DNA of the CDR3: TGTGCCAGCAGCTCTCCAGGGATACCTTACGAGCAGTACGTC. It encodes CASSSPGIPYEQYV.

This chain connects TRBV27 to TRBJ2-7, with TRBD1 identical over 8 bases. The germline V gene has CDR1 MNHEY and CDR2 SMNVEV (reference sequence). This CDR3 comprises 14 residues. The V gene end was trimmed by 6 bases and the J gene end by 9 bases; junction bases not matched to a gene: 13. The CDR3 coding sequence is TGTGCCAGCAGCTCGGGACAGGTACCGGCTAGGCAGTACTTC. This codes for CASSSGQVPARQYF.

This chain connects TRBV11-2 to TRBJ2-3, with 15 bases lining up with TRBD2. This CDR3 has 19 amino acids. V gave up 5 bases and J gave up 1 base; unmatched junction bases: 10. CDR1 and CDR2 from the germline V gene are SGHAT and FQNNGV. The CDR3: CASSPGTSGGKAGTDTQYF. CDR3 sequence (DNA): TGTGCCAGCAGCCCTGGGACTAGCGGGGGGAAGGCCGGCACAGATACGCAGTATTTT.

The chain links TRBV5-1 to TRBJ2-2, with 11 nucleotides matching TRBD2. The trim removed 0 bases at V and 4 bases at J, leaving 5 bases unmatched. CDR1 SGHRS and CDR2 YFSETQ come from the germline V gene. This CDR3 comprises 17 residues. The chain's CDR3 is CASSLEASGGPTGELFF. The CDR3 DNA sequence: TGCGCCAGCAGCTTGGAAGCTAGCGGGGGGCCCACCGGGGAGCTGTTTTTT.

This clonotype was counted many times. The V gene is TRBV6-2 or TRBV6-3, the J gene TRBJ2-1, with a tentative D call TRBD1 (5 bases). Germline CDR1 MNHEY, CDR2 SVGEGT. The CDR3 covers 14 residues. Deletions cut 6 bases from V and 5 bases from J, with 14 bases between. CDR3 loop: CASRGKGWNNEQFF. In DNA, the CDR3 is TGTGCCAGCAGAGGCAAGGGGTGGAACAATGAGCAGTTCTTC.

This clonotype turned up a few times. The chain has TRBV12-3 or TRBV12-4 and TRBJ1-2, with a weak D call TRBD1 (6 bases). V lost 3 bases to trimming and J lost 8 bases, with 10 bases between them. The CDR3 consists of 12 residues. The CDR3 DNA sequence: TGTGCCAGCAGTTTGGGGGCGGAAGGCTACACCTTC. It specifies CASSLGAEGYTF.